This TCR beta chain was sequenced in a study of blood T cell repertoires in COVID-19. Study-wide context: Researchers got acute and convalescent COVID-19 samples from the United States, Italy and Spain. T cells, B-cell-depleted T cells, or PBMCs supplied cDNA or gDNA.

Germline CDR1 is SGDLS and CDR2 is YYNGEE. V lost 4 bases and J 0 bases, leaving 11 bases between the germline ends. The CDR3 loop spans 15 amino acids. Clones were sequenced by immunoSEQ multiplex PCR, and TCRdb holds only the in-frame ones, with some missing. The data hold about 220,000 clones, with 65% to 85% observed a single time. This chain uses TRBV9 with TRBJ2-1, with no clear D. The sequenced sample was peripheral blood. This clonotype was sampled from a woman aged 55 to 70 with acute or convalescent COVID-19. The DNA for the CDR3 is TGTGCCAGCAGCACGACCGCTAGCTCCTACAATGAGCAGTTCTTC. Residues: CASSTTASSYNEQFF.